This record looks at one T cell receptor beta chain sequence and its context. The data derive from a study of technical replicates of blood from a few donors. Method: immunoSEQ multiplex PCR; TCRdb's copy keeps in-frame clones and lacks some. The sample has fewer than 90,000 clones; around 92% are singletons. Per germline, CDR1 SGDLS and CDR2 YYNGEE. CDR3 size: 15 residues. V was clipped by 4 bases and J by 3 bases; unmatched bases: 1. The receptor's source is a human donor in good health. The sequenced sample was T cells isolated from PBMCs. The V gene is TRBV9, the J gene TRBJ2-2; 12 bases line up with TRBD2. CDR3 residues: CASSSSGRDTGELFF. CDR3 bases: TGTGCCAGCAGCTCTAGCGGGAGGGACACCGGGGAGCTGTTTTTT.